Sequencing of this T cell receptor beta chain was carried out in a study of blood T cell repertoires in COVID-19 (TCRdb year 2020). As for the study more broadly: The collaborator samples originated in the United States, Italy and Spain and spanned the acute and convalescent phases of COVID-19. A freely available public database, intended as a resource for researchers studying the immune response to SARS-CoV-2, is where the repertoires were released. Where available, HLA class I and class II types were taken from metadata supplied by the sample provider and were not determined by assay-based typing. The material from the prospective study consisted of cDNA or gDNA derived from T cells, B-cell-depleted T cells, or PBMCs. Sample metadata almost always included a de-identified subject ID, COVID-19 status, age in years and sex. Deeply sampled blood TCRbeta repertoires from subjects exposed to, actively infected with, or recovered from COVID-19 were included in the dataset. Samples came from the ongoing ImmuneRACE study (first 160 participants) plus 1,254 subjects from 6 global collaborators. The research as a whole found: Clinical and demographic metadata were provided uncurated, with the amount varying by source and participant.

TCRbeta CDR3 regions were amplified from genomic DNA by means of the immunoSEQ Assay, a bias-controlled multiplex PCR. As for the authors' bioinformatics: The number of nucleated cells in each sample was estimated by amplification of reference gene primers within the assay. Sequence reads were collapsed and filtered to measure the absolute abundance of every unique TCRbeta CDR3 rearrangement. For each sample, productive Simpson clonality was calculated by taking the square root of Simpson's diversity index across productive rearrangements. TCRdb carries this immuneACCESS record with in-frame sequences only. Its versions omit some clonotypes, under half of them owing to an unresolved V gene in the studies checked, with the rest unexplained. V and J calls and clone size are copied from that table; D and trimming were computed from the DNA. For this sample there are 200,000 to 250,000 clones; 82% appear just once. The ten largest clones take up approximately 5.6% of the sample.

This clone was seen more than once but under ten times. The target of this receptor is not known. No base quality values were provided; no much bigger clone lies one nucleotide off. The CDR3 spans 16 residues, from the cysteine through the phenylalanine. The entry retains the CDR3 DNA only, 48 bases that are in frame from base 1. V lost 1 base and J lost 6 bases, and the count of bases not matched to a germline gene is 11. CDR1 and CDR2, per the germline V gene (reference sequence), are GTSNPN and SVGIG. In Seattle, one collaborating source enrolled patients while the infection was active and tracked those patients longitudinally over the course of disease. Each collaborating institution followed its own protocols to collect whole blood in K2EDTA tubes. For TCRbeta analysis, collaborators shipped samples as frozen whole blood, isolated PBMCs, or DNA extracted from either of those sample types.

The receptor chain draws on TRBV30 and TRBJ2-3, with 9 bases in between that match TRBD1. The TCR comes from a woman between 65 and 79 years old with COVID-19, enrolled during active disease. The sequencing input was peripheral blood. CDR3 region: CAWSGDREGQWDTQYF. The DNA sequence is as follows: TGTGCCTGGAGTGGGGACAGGGAAGGGCAGTGGGATACGCAGTATTTT. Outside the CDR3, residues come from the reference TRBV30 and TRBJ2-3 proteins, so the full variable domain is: SQTIHQWPATLVQPVGSPLSLECTVEGTSNPNLYWYRQAAGRGLQLLFYSVGIGQISSEVPQNLSASRPQDRQFILSSKKLLLSDSGFYLCAWSGDREGQWDTQYFGPGTRLTVL.